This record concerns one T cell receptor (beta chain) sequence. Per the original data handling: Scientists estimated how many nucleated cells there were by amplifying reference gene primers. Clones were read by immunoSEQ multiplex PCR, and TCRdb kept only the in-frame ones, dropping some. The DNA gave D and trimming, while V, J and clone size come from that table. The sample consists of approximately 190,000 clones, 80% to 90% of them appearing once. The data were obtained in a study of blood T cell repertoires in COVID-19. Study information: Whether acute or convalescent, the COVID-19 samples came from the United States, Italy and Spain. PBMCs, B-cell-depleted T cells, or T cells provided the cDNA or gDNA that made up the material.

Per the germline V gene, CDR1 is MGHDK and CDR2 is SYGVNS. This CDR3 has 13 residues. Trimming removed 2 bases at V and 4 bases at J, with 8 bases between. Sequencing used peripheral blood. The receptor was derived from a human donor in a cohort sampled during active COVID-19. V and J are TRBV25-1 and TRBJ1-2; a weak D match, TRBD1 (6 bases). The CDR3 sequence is CASSETGPYGYTF. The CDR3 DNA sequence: TGTGCCAGCAGTGAAACAGGGCCCTATGGCTACACCTTC.